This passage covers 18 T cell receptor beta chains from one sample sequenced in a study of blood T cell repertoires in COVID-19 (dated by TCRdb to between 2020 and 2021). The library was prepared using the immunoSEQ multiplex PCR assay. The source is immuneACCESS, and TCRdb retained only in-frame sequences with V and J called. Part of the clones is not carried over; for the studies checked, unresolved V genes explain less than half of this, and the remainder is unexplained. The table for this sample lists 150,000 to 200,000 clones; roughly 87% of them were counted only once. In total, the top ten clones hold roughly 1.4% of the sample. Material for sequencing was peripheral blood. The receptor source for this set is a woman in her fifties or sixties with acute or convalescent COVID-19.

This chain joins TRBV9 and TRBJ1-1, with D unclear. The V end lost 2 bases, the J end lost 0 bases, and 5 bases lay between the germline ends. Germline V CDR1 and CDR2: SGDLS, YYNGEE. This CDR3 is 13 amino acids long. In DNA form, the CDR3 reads TGTGCCAGCAGCGTGGAGATGAACACTGAAGCTTTCTTT. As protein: CASSVEMNTEAFF.

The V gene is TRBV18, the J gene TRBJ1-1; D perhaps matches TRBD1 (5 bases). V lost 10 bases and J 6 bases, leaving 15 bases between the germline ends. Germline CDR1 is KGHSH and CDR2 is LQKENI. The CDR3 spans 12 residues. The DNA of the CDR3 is TGTGCCACCGGGGGTTCTCAATCTGAAGCTTTCTTT. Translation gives CATGGSQSEAFF.

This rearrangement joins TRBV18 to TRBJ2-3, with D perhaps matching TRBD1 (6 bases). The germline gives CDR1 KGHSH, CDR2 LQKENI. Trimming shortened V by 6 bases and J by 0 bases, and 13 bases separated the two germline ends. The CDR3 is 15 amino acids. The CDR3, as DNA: TGTGCCAGCTCTCCGGACAGACCAAGCACAGATACGCAGTATTTT. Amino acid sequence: CASSPDRPSTDTQYF.

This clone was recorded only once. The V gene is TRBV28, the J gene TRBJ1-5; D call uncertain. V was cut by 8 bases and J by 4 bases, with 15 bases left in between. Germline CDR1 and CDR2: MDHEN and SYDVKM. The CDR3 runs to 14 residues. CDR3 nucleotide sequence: TGTGCCAGCCTGGAGGACTGGGCTAATCAGCCCCAGCATTTT. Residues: CASLEDWANQPQHF.

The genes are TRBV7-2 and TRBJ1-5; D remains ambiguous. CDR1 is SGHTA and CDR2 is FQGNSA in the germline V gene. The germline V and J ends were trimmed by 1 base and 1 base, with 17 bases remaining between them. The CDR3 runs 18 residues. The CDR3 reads CASSLDGKGLGSNQPQHF. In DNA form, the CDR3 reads TGTGCCAGCAGCTTAGACGGGAAAGGGTTGGGCAGCAATCAGCCCCAGCATTTT. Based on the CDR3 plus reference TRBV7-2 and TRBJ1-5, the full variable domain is GAGVSQSPSNKVTEKGKDVELRCDPISGHTALYWYRQSLGQGLEFLIYFQGNSAPDKSGLPSDRFSAERTGGSVSTLTIQRTQQEDSAVYLCASSLDGKGLGSNQPQHFGDGTRLSIL.

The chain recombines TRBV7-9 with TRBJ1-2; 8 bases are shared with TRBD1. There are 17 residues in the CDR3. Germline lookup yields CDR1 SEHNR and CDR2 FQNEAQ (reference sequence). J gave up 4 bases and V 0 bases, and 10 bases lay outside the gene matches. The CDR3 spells CASSLALRGQEGYGYTF. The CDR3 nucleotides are TGTGCCAGCAGCTTAGCCCTACGGGGACAGGAGGGCTATGGCTACACCTTC.

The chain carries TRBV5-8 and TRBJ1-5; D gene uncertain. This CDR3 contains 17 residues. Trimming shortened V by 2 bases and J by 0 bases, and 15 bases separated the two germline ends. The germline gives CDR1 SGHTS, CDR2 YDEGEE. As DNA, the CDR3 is TGTGCCAGCAGCTTTTTGGCGGAGTCTTTTAGCAATCAGCCCCAGCATTTT. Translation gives CASSFLAESFSNQPQHF.

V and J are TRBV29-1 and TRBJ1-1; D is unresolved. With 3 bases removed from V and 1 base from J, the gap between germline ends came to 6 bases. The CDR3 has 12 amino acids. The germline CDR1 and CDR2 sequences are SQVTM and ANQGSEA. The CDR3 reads CSVDGRNTEAFF. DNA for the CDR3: TGCAGCGTTGATGGTAGGAACACTGAAGCTTTCTTT.

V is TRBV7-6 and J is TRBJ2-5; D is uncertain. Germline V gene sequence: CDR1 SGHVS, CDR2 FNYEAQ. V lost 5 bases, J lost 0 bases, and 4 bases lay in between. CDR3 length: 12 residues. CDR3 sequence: CASSPYQETQYF. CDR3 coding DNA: TGTGCCAGCAGCCCTTACCAAGAGACCCAGTACTTC.

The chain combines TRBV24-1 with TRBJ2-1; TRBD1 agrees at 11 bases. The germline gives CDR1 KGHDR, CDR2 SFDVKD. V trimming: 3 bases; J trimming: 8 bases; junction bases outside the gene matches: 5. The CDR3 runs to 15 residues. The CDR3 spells CATSDGQGADDEQFF. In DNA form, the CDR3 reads TGTGCCACCAGTGATGGACAGGGGGCGGATGATGAGCAGTTCTTC.

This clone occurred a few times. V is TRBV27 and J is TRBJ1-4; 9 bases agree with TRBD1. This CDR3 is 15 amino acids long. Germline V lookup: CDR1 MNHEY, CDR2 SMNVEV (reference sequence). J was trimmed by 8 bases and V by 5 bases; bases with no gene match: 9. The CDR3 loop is CASSPRQGGDEKLFF. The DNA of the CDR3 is TGTGCCAGCAGTCCCAGACAGGGGGGGGACGAAAAACTGTTTTTT.

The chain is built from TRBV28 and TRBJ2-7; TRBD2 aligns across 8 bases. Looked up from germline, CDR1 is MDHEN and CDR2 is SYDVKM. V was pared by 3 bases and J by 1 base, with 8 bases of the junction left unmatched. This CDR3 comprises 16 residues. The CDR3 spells CASSFAGGIGSYEQYF. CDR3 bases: TGTGCCAGCAGTTTCGCGGGGGGTATAGGGTCCTACGAGCAGTACTTC. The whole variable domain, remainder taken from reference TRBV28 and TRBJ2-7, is DVKVTQSSRYLVKRTGEKVFLECVQDMDHENMFWYRQDPGLGLRLIYFSYDVKMKEKGDIPEGYSVSREKKERFSLILESASTNQTSMYLCASSFAGGIGSYEQYFGPGTRLTVT.

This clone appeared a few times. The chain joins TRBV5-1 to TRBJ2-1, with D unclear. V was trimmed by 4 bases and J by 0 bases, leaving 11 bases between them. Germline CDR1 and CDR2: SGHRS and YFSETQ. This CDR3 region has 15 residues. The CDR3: CASSLLASSYNEQFF. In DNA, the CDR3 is TGCGCCAGCAGCCTACTGGCTAGCTCCTACAATGAGCAGTTCTTC.

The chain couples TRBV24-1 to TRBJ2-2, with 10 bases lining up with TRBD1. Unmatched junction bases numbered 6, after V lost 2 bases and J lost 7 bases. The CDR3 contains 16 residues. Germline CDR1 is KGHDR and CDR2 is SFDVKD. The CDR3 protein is CATSDSDRGFGGELFF. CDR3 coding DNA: TGTGCCACCAGTGATTCGGACAGGGGGTTTGGCGGGGAGCTGTTTTTT.

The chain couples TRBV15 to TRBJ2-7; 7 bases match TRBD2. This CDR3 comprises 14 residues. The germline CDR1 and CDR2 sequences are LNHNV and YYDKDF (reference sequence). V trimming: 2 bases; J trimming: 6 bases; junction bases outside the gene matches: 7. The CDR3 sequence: CATSRSGMTAEQYF. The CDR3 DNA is TGTGCCACCAGCAGAAGCGGGATGACGGCCGAGCAGTACTTC.

CDR3 sequence: CASMTGHKTNYGYTF. As DNA, the CDR3 is TGCGCCAGTATGACAGGGCACAAAACTAACTATGGCTACACCTTC. The chain recombines TRBV5-1 with TRBJ1-2; the match to TRBD1 covers 7 bases. The CDR3 length is 15 residues. CDR1 and CDR2 from the germline V gene are SGHRS and YFSETQ. Trimming removed 8 bases from V and 0 bases from J; junction bases left unmatched: 10.

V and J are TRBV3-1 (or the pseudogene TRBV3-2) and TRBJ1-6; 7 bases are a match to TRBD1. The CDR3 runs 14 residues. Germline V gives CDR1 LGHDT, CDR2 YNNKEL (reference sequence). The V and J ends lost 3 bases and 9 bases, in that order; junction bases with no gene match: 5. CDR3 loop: CASSHAGQSSPLHF. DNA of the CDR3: TGTGCCAGCAGCCACGCGGGACAGAGTTCACCCCTCCACTTT.

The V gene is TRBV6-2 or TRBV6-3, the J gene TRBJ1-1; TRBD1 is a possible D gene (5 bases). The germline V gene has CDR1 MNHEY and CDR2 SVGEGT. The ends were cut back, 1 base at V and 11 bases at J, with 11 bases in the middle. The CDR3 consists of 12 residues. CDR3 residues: CASSYLGEAAFF. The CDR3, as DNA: TGTGCCAGCAGTTACTTGGGGGAGGCGGCTTTCTTT.